The sample holds a few counts of the clone carrying this T cell receptor (beta chain). Sequencing used immunoSEQ multiplex PCR; TCRdb keeps in-frame clones, though not all of them. This sample carries 97,000 or so clones, 80% to 85% of them seen once, and the ten largest clones take 3.5% to 5%. These data are taken from a study of blood T cell repertoires in COVID-19. On the study more broadly: Sources were T cells, B-cell-depleted T cells, or PBMCs; the material itself was cDNA or gDNA.

Trimming took off 4 bases at V and 4 bases at J, with 9 bases between the two ends. The CDR3 runs 13 residues. Germline V lookup: CDR1 KGHDR, CDR2 SFDVKD. The sample comprised peripheral blood. The TCR sequence derives from a man in his fifties or sixties with acute or convalescent COVID-19. This chain connects TRBV24-1 to TRBJ1-2, with D possibly matching TRBD1 (5 bases). CDR3 in DNA: TGTGCCACCAGTGAAGGGGCAGGCTATGGCTACACCTTC. Its translation is CATSEGAGYGYTF.